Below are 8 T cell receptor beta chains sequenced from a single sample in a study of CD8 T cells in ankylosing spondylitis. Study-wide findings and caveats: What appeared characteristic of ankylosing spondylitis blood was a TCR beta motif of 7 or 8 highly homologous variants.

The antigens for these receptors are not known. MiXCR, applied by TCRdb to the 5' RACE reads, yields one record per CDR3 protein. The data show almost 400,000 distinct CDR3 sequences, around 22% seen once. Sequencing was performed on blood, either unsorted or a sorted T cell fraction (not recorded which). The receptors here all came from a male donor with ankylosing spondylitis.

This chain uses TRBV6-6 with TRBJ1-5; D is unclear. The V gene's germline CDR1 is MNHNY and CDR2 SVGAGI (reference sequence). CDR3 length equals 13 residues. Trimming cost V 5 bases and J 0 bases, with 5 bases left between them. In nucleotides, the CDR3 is TGTGCCAGCAGTGCATATAGCAATCAGCCCCAGCATTTT. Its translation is CASSAYSNQPQHF.

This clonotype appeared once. The CDR3 DNA is TGTGCCAGCAGCCTCGGACTAGCGGGTTCCGCGAACACCGGGGAGCTGTTTTTT. Its protein is CASSLGLAGSANTGELFF. The V gene is TRBV9, the J gene TRBJ2-2; 11 bases align to TRBD2. This CDR3 spans 18 amino acids. V lost 4 bases to trimming and J lost 0 bases; unmatched junction nucleotides: 8. Germline values: CDR1 SGDLS, CDR2 YYNGEE.

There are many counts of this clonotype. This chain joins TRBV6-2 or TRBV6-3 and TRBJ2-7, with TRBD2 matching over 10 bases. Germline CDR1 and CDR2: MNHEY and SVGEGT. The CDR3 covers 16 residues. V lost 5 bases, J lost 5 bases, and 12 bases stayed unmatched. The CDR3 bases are TGTGCCAGCAGTCGGGCCACTAGCGGGAACCAAAACGAGCAGTACTTC. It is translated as CASSRATSGNQNEQYF.

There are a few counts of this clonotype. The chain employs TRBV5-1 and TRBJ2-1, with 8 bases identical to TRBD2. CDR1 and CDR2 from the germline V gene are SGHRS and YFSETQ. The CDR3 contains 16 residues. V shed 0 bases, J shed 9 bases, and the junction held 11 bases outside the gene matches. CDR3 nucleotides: TGCGCCAGCAGCTTGGCAGCGGGAGCCGTCTGGGGTGAGCAGTTCTTC. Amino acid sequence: CASSLAAGAVWGEQFF.

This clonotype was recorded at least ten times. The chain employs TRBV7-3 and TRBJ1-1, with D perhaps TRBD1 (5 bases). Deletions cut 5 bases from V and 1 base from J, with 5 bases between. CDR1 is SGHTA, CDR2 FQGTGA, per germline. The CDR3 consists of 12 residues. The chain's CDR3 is CASSTGNTEAFF. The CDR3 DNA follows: TGTGCCAGCAGCACAGGGAACACTGAAGCTTTCTTT.

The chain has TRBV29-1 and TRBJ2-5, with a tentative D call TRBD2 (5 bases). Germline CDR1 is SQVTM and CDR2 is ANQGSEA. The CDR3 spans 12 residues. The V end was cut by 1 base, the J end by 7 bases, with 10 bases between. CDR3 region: CSVEAPRGTQYF. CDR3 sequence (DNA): TGCAGCGTTGAAGCACCCCGGGGGACCCAGTACTTC.

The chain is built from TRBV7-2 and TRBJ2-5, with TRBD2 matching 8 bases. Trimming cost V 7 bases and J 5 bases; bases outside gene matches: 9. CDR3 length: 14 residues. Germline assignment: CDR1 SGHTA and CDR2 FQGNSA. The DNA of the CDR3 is TGTGCCAGCACCAAAGGCGGGGGGCGGGAGACCCAGTACTTC. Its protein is CASTKGGGRETQYF.

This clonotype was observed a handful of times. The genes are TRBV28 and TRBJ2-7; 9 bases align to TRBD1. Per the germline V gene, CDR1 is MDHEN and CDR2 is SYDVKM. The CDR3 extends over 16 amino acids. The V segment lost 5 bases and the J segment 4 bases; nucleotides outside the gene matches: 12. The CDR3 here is CASSGDRVDFGYEQYF. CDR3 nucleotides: TGTGCCAGCAGTGGGGACAGGGTGGACTTTGGTTACGAGCAGTACTTC.